This is a list of T cell receptor beta chains from one sample in a study of T-cell memory formation after mild COVID-19. Using its own MiXCR run on the 5' RACE reads, TCRdb lists one record per CDR3 protein. The sample yields fewer than 700,000 distinct CDR3 sequences, less than 25% seen once. Material: PBMCs or a T cell subset sorted from them (not recorded which). These receptors were taken from an adult woman who had mild COVID-19 (a few samples of this study predate the infection). Cell type and time point are not known. CDR3s include the opening cysteine and the closing phenylalanine or tryptophan. Each record gives: V gene, D gene, J gene, clone size, CDR3 protein, CDR3 DNA. D genes are given only for firm matches. Expanded clones get a size class; other rows say once, few or many, or leave the size out.

>TRBV12-3/TRBV12-4|.|TRBJ1-1|.
CASTPASGKTEAFF
TGTGCCAGCACCCCTGCTTCGGGGAAGACTGAAGCTTTCTTT
>TRBV6-2/TRBV6-3|.|TRBJ1-1|.
CASSTPTGANTEAFF
TGTGCCAGCAGTACTCCGACAGGAGCAAACACTGAAGCTTTCTTT
>TRBV6-5|.|TRBJ2-7|.
CASSNSLEQYF
TGTGCCAGCTCGAACTCCCTCGAGCAGTACTTC
>TRBV7-2|.|TRBJ2-1|few
CASSEARGREQFF
TGTGCCAGCAGCGAGGCCCGAGGTCGGGAGCAGTTCTTC
>TRBV5-1|.|TRBJ2-2|.
CASSLTAGGELFF
TGCGCCAGCAGCTTGACTGCAGGCGGGGAGCTGTTTTTT
>TRBV9|.|TRBJ2-1|few
CASSAGDTPSYNEQFF
TGTGCCAGCAGCGCTGGGGACACCCCATCCTACAATGAGCAGTTCTTC
>TRBV2|.|TRBJ1-2|.
CASSEMGISNYGYTF
TGTGCCAGCAGTGAAATGGGAATCTCGAACTATGGCTACACCTTC
>TRBV7-3|TRBD2|TRBJ2-1|few
CASSMTSGLNEQFF
TGTGCCAGCAGCATGACTAGCGGGCTTAATGAGCAGTTCTTC
>TRBV7-8|TRBD1|TRBJ2-1|few
CASSSARLPGQVYNEQFF
TGTGCCAGCAGCTCCGCCCGTCTCCCGGGACAGGTTTACAATGAGCAGTTCTTC
>TRBV12-3/TRBV12-4|.|TRBJ1-2|few
CASSFAIEGYTF
TGTGCCAGCAGTTTCGCTATCGAAGGCTACACCTTC
>TRBV11-2|.|TRBJ2-1|.
CASSLVAGAEGNEQFF
TGTGCCAGCAGCTTAGTCGCGGGGGCGGAGGGGAATGAGCAGTTCTTC
>TRBV12-3/TRBV12-4|.|TRBJ1-3|once
CASMGQARNTIYF
TGTGCCAGCATGGGGCAGGCCCGAAACACCATATATTTT
>TRBV12-3/TRBV12-4|TRBD2|TRBJ2-5|many
CASSRIGRETQYF
TGTGCCAGCAGTCGGATCGGGAGGGAGACCCAGTACTTC
>TRBV28|TRBD1|TRBJ1-1|.
CASSYRGRHTEAFF
TGTGCCAGCAGTTACAGGGGGCGCCACACTGAAGCTTTCTTT
>TRBV7-6|.|TRBJ2-1|.
CASSGQQYNEQFF
TGTGCCAGCAGTGGGCAGCAGTACAATGAGCAGTTCTTC
>TRBV18|.|TRBJ2-7|.
CASSGGAGAYEQYF
TGTGCCAGCTCAGGGGGCGCCGGGGCCTACGAGCAGTACTTC
>TRBV6-2/TRBV6-3|.|TRBJ2-3|few
CASRPFTDTQYF
TGTGCCAGCAGGCCCTTCACAGATACGCAGTATTTT
>TRBV5-1|.|TRBJ2-7|few
CASSLIDRHEQYF
TGCGCCAGCAGCTTGATAGATCGCCACGAGCAGTACTTC
>TRBV29-1|.|TRBJ2-7|few
CSVTLDLQYF
TGCAGCGTTACCCTAGACCTGCAGTACTTC
>TRBV6-2/TRBV6-3|.|TRBJ2-1|.
CASVQQRRYEQFF
TGTGCCAGCGTACAGCAGCGCCGGTATGAGCAGTTCTTC
>TRBV4-2|.|TRBJ2-7|.
CASSQVTDYEQYF
TGTGCCAGCAGCCAGGTAACCGACTACGAGCAGTACTTC
>TRBV28|TRBD1|TRBJ2-5|few
CASSSRQGAAETQYF
TGTGCCAGCAGTTCTCGACAGGGGGCGGCGGAGACCCAGTACTTC
>TRBV7-8|TRBD1|TRBJ2-7|few
CASSLYRDRGSYEQYF
TGTGCCAGCAGCTTATACCGGGACAGGGGGTCCTACGAGCAGTACTTC
>TRBV6-5|TRBD2|TRBJ2-1|few
CAIRENSGSYNEQFF
TGTGCCATCCGAGAGAATAGCGGGTCCTACAATGAGCAGTTCTTC
>TRBV5-1|.|TRBJ2-5|.
CASSLERGQYQETQYF
TGCGCCAGCAGCTTGGAAAGGGGCCAGTACCAAGAGACCCAGTACTTC
>TRBV20-1|.|TRBJ1-5|.
CSARERTDSNQPQHF
TGCAGTGCTAGAGAGAGGACGGATAGCAATCAGCCCCAGCATTTT
>TRBV5-6|.|TRBJ2-2|few
CASSRLDSRFTGELFF
TGTGCCAGCAGTCGGCTGGACTCTCGTTTCACCGGGGAGCTGTTTTTT
>TRBV24-1|.|TRBJ2-2|once
CATSLENTGELFF
TGTGCCACCAGTCTGGAGAACACCGGGGAGCTGTTTTTT
>TRBV14|TRBD2|TRBJ2-1|few
CASSHSSGIYNEQFF
TGTGCCAGCAGCCACTCTAGCGGGATCTACAATGAGCAGTTCTTC
>TRBV7-2|TRBD2|TRBJ2-7|few
CASRETSGRSYEQYF
TGTGCCAGCAGGGAAACTAGCGGGCGATCCTACGAGCAGTACTTC
>TRBV9|TRBD1|TRBJ2-3|.
CASSEGQGYVTQYF
TGTGCCAGCAGCGAGGGACAGGGTTATGTTACGCAGTATTTT
>TRBV25-1|.|TRBJ2-7|.
CASSEDQDEQYF
TGTGCCAGCAGTGAAGATCAGGACGAGCAGTACTTC
>TRBV21-1|.|TRBJ2-3|few
CASSKERGGWGTDTQYF
TGTGCCAGCAGCAAAGAACGTGGGGGTTGGGGCACAGATACGCAGTATTTT
>TRBV15|TRBD1|TRBJ1-1|.
CATSMSRDRVGTEAFF
TGTGCCACCAGCATGTCCCGGGACAGGGTGGGGACTGAAGCTTTCTTT
>TRBV20-1|TRBD2|TRBJ2-3|few
CSAPGVSGTHPDTQYF
TGCAGTGCCCCGGGGGTTAGCGGGACCCACCCAGATACGCAGTATTTT
>TRBV24-1|.|TRBJ2-5|.
CATEETQYF
TGTGCCACCGAAGAGACCCAGTACTTC
>TRBV10-2|.|TRBJ1-5|.
CASSESRSGNQPQHF
TGCGCCAGCAGTGAGTCGAGATCGGGGAATCAGCCCCAGCATTTT
>TRBV12-3/TRBV12-4|.|TRBJ1-2|few
CASSLQDYYGYTF
TGTGCCAGCAGTTTACAGGATTACTATGGCTACACCTTC
>TRBV15|.|TRBJ2-5|.
CATSGFSSGQETQYF
TGTGCCACCAGCGGATTCTCATCAGGACAAGAGACCCAGTACTTC
>TRBV25-1|.|TRBJ2-1|.
CASSESRGTYNEQFF
TGTGCCAGCAGTGAATCAAGGGGGACTTACAATGAGCAGTTCTTC
>TRBV2|TRBD2|TRBJ2-1|few
CASKYGTSIEQFF
TGTGCCAGCAAATATGGGACTAGCATTGAGCAGTTCTTC
>TRBV21-1|.|TRBJ1-6|.
CASSKGGRCGVTETPTLSCSPLHF
TGTGCCAGCAGCAAAGGTGGTCGATGTGGGGTCACCGAAACACCCACACTCTCCTGTTCACCCCTCCACTTT